The sequence of this T cell receptor beta chain was determined in a study of T cell responses to AZD1222 COVID-19 vaccine. Clones were sequenced by immunoSEQ multiplex PCR, and TCRdb holds only the in-frame ones, with some missing. The data show about 130,000 clones, with 89% seen just once and roughly 1.6% held by the top ten. Germline V gene lookup returns CDR1 SGHNT and CDR2 YENEEA. The CDR3 has 14 amino acids. V was pared by 5 bases and J by 0 bases, with 7 bases between. The origin of this receptor is an adult in good health. The sequences come from peripheral blood, collected on day 0 of AZD1222 vaccination. This chain joins TRBV11-3 and TRBJ2-2; tentative D call: TRBD2 (5 bases). Here the CDR3 reads CASSQTTNTGELFF. The CDR3 DNA is TGTGCCAGCAGCCAGACTACGAACACCGGGGAGCTGTTTTTT.